The 10 T cell receptor beta chains in this list originate from one sample, sequenced in a study of blood T cell repertoires in COVID-19. Assay used: immunoSEQ multiplex PCR; TCRdb lists only in-frame clones, some missing. The table has roughly 200,000 clones, 75% to 85% seen once. Input material: peripheral blood. Every receptor here comes from a woman in her thirties or forties with COVID-19, enrolled during active disease.

V usage is TRBV11-2 and J usage is TRBJ2-7, with 10 bases identical to TRBD2. The CDR3 loop spans 14 amino acids. J was trimmed by 2 bases and V by 3 bases; bases with no gene match: 1. Germline CDR1 is SGHAT and CDR2 is FQNNGV. CDR3 protein: CASSFTSGAYEQYF. CDR3 bases: TGTGCCAGCAGCTTTACTAGCGGGGCCTACGAGCAGTACTTC.

This sequence joins TRBV12-3 or TRBV12-4 and TRBJ1-2; D may be TRBD1 (6 bases). CDR3 length: 12 residues. Trimming stripped 6 bases from V and 6 bases from J, with 11 bases between. The CDR3 DNA follows: TGTGCCAGCAGCCCCGGGGGGCATGGCTACACCTTC. It yields the protein CASSPGGHGYTF.

The V and J genes are TRBV6-4 and TRBJ2-3, with 8 positions matching TRBD2. Looked up from germline, CDR1 is MRHNA and CDR2 is SNTAGT. This CDR3 region has 15 residues. After removal of 8 bases from V and 0 bases from J, the junction contained 7 bases not matched to a gene. CDR3 sequence reads: CASGSTGGSTDTQYF. The CDR3 nucleotides read TGTGCCAGCGGAAGTACGGGAGGGAGCACAGATACGCAGTATTTT.

The rearrangement links TRBV7-9 to TRBJ2-7; no firm D call. The V end was cut by 4 bases, the J end by 6 bases, with 13 bases between. This CDR3 has 13 residues. Germline V gives CDR1 SEHNR, CDR2 FQNEAQ (reference sequence). In DNA, the CDR3 is TGTGCCAGCAGCTCCTCCAATAACATCGAGCAGTACTTC. Its translation is CASSSSNNIEQYF.

The chain has TRBV5-1 and TRBJ2-7; no reliable D call. The CDR3 is 15 amino acids. V was cut by 4 bases and J by 4 bases, with 18 bases left in between. Germline V lookup: CDR1 SGHRS, CDR2 YFSETQ. This CDR3 reads CASSVRSSPAYEQYF. The CDR3 nucleotides read TGCGCCAGCAGCGTTCGTAGCTCCCCGGCGTACGAGCAGTACTTC.

This chain connects TRBV9 to TRBJ2-3, with 8 bases identical to TRBD1. Germline V gene lookup returns CDR1 SGDLS and CDR2 YYNGEE. V lost 5 bases to trimming and J lost 6 bases; unmatched junction nucleotides: 11. The CDR3 is 15 amino acids. Here the CDR3 DNA reads TGTGCCAGCAGTTTCGACAGGGGAGAAGGGGATACGCAGTATTTT. Translation gives CASSFDRGEGDTQYF.

The chain employs TRBV11-2 and TRBJ1-3, with 9 bases lining up with TRBD1. The CDR3 runs to 17 residues. V shed 3 bases, J shed 3 bases, and the junction held 9 bases outside the gene matches. Germline V gene data show CDR1 as SGHAT and CDR2 as FQNNGV. CDR3 amino acids: CASSFTGTGTFGNTIYF. The CDR3 DNA sequence: TGTGCCAGCAGCTTTACCGGGACAGGGACGTTTGGAAACACCATATATTTT.

The chain is built from TRBV19 and TRBJ1-2, with D possibly matching TRBD1 (6 bases). V dropped 4 bases and J dropped 2 bases, with 11 bases sitting between them. The CDR3 length is 14 residues. Germline-derived CDR1 and CDR2 are LNHDA and SQIVND (reference sequence). The CDR3 sequence: CASSNQGHNYGYTF. The CDR3 DNA sequence: TGTGCCAGTAGTAATCAGGGACACAACTATGGCTACACCTTC.

The chain employs TRBV5-4 and TRBJ2-1, with a possible D match to TRBD2 (6 bases). The V end lost 4 bases, the J end lost 8 bases, and 16 bases lay between the germline ends. In germline, CDR1 is SGHNT, CDR2 YYREEE (reference sequence). The CDR3 runs to 14 residues. This CDR3 is CASSPAPGVDEQFF. In nucleotides, the CDR3 is TGTGCCAGCAGCCCGGCTCCGGGGGTTGATGAGCAGTTCTTC.

The V call is TRBV18, the J call TRBJ1-1; a possible D gene is TRBD1 (5 bases). This CDR3 is 13 amino acids long. Germline values: CDR1 KGHSH, CDR2 LQKENI. Trimming shortened V by 6 bases and J by 2 bases, and 10 bases separated the two germline ends. CDR3: CASSSDRNTEAFF. The CDR3 nucleotides read TGTGCCAGCTCCTCAGACAGAAACACTGAAGCTTTCTTT. The full variable domain, its missing parts supplied by reference TRBV18 and TRBJ1-1, is NAGVMQNPRHLVRRRGQEARLRCSPMKGHSHVYWYRQLPEEGLKFMVYLQKENIIDESGMPKERFSAEFPKEGPSILRIQQVVRGDSAAYFCASSSDRNTEAFFGQGTRLTVV.